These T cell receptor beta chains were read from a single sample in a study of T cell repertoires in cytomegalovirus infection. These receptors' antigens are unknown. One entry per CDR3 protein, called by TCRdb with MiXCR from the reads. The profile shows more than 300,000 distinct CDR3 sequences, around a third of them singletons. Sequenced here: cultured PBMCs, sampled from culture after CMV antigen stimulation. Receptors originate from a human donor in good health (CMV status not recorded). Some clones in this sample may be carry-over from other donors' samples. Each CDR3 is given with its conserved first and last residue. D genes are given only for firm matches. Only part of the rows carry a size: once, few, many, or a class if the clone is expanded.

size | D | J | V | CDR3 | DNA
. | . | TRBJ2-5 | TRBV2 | CASSDGGYQETQYF | TGTGCCAGCAGTGATGGAGGGTACCAAGAGACCCAGTACTTC
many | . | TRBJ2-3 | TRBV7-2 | CASSLVGRTDTQYF | TGTGCCAGCAGCTTAGTGGGACGCACAGATACGCAGTATTTT
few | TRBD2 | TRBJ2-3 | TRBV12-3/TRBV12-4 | CASTSGVSTDTQYF | TGTGCCAGCACGAGCGGGGTTAGCACAGATACGCAGTATTTT
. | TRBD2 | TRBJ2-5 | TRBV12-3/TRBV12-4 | CASLAGVWSRETQYF | TGTGCCAGCCTAGCGGGAGTTTGGTCAAGAGAGACCCAGTACTTC
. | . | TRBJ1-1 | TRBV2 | CASTRQNTEAFF | TGTGCCAGCACCCGGCAGAACACTGAAGCTTTCTTT
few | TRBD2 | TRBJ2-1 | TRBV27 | CASSRSGRTFNEQFF | TGTGCCAGCAGTCGAAGCGGGAGAACGTTCAATGAGCAGTTCTTC
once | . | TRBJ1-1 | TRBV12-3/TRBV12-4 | CASSPEYTEAFF | TGTGCCAGCAGTCCTGAGTACACTGAAGCTTTCTTT
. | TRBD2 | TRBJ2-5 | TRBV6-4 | CASSVPGRAYEETQYF | TGTGCCAGCAGTGTACCCGGGAGGGCCTATGAAGAGACCCAGTACTTC
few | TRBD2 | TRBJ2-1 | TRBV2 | CASSTPSAGGPRF | TGTGCCAGCAGTACCCCCAGCGCGGGAGGGCCTCGGTTC
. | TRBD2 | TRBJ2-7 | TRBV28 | CASSHHTSGFTYEQYF | TGTGCCAGCAGTCATCATACTAGCGGGTTTACCTACGAGCAGTACTTC
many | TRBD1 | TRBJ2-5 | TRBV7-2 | CASSKNGQAIQETQYF | TGTGCCAGCAGCAAAAATGGACAGGCAATACAAGAGACCCAGTACTTC
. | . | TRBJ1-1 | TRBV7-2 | CASGGGRNTEAFF | TGTGCCAGCGGGGGGGGCAGGAACACTGAAGCTTTCTTT
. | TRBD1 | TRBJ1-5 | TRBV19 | CASSILGQTSNQPQHF | TGTGCCAGTAGTATCCTGGGACAGACTAGCAATCAGCCCCAGCATTTT
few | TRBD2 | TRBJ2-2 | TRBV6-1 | CASRGTSGSSTGELFF | TGTGCCAGCAGAGGGACTAGCGGGAGTAGCACCGGGGAGCTGTTTTTT
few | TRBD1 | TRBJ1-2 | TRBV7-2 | CASSDRGRGYGYTF | TGTGCCAGCAGTGACAGGGGGAGAGGCTATGGCTACACCTTC
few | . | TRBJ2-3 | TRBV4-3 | CASSQGLLDTQYF | TGCGCCAGCAGCCAAGGACTCCTAGATACGCAGTATTTT
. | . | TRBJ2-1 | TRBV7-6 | CASSTRGGYNEQFF | TGTGCCAGCAGTACTAGAGGCGGATACAATGAGCAGTTCTTC
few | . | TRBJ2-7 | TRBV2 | CASTPPYGYEQYF | TGTGCCAGCACCCCCCCCTACGGCTACGAGCAGTACTTC
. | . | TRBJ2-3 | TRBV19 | CASTPGPHYTQYF | TGTGCCAGTACCCCGGGACCGCACTATACGCAGTATTTT
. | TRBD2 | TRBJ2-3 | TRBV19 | CASKLTAGGPDTQYF | TGTGCCAGTAAGTTGACGGCGGGAGGGCCAGATACGCAGTATTTT
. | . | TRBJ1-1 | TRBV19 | CASSTGPGPGTEAFF | TGTGCCAGTAGTACGGGTCCTGGACCGGGGACTGAAGCTTTCTTT
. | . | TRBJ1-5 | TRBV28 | CASSPNRNQPQHF | TGTGCCAGCAGCCCGAACAGGAATCAGCCCCAGCATTTT
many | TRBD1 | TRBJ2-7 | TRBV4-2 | CASSQDSLRTGTGNEQYF | TGTGCCAGCAGCCAAGATTCCCTTCGAACCGGGACAGGGAACGAGCAGTACTTC
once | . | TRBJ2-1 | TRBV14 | CASSPPGYNEQFF | TGTGCCAGCAGCCCCCCAGGCTACAATGAGCAGTTCTTC
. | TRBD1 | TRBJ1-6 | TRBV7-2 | CASSSGTVGSPLHF | TGTGCCAGCAGCTCAGGGACAGTCGGCTCACCCCTCCACTTT
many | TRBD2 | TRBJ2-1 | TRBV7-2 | CASSLGGTSGYNEQFF | TGTGCCAGCAGCTTAGGAGGGACTAGCGGCTACAATGAGCAGTTCTTC
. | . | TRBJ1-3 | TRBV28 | CASSLMASGDTIYF | TGTGCCAGCAGTTTGATGGCCTCCGGGGACACCATATATTTT
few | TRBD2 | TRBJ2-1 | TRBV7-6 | CASSKRVGGSSYNEQFF | TGTGCCAGCAGCAAAAGGGTTGGCGGGAGCTCCTACAATGAGCAGTTCTTC
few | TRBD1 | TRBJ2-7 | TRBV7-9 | CASSPPGQSYEQYF | TGTGCCAGCAGCCCGCCGGGACAGAGCTACGAGCAGTACTTC
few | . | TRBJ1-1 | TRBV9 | CASSAHDRHTEAFF | TGTGCCAGCAGCGCCCATGACAGGCACACTGAAGCTTTCTTT
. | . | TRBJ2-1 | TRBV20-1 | CSALGNEQFF | TGCAGTGCTCTTGGCAATGAGCAGTTCTTC
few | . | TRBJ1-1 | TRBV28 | CASSLPANTEAFF | TGTGCCAGCAGCCTCCCGGCTAACACTGAAGCTTTCTTT
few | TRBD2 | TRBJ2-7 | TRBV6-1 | CASNRQPGLAYEQYF | TGTGCCAGCAATCGACAACCGGGACTAGCGTACGAGCAGTACTTC
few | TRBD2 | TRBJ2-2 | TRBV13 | CASSLRTSSKAGTGELFF | TGTGCCAGCAGCTTAAGGACTAGCTCCAAGGCGGGCACCGGGGAGCTGTTTTTT
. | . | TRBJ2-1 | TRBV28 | CASSLRGAGPSRYNEQFF | TGTGCCAGCAGTTTACGGGGCGCGGGACCCTCCAGGTACAATGAGCAGTTCTTC
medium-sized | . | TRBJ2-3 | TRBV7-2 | CASSQLGDTQYF | TGTGCCAGCAGCCAACTAGGAGATACGCAGTATTTT
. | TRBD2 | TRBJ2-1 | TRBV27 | CASSLIAGGPMNEQFF | TGTGCCAGCAGTTTAATAGCGGGAGGGCCGATGAATGAGCAGTTCTTC
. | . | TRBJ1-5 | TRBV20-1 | CSAREESPNQPQHF | TGCAGTGCTAGAGAGGAAAGCCCTAATCAGCCCCAGCATTTT
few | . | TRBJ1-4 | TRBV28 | CASTLGLEYNEKLFF | TGTGCCAGCACCCTAGGCCTAGAGTATAATGAAAAACTGTTTTTT
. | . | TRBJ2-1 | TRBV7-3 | CASSLGGQEFF | TGTGCCAGCAGCTTAGGTGGGCAGGAGTTCTTC
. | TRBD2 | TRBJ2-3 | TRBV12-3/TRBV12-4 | CASSGSGRRSDTQYF | TGTGCCAGCAGTGGTAGCGGGAGGAGGTCAGATACGCAGTATTTT
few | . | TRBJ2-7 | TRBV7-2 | CASSRTSLEQYF | TGTGCCAGCAGCCGGACCTCTCTCGAGCAGTACTTC
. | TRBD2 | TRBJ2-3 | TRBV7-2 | CASRGTRTDTQYF | TGTGCCAGCAGGGGGACTAGGACAGATACGCAGTATTTT
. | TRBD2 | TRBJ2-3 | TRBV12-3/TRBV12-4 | CASSGSGSQTDTQYF | TGTGCCAGCAGTGGAAGCGGGAGTCAAACAGATACGCAGTATTTT
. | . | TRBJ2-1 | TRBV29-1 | CSVEIRGSLNNEQFF | TGCAGCGTTGAAATCAGGGGCTCTCTCAACAATGAGCAGTTCTTC
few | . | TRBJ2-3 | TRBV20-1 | CSAYRRGLDTQYF | TGCAGTGCTTACCGGCGGGGTCTAGATACGCAGTATTTT
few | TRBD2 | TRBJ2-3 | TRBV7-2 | CASSLVWRLAGVTDTQYF | TGTGCCAGCAGCTTAGTTTGGCGACTAGCGGGAGTAACAGATACGCAGTATTTT
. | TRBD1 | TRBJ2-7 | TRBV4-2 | CASSQGGTGAGEQYF | TGTGCCAGCAGCCAGGGCGGGACAGGGGCTGGCGAGCAGTACTTC
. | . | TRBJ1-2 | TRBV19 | CASRGTGTYGYTF | TGTGCCAGTAGGGGGACCGGGACCTATGGCTACACCTTC
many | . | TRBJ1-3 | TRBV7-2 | CASSLVRGLGNTIYF | TGTGCCAGCAGCTTAGTCCGGGGGCTCGGAAACACCATATATTTT
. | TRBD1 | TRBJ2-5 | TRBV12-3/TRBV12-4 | CASRNGGQGETQYF | TGTGCCAGCAGAAACGGGGGACAGGGGGAGACCCAGTACTTC
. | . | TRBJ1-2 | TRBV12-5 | CASGFGANYGYTF | TGTGCTAGTGGTTTTGGGGCTAACTATGGCTACACCTTC
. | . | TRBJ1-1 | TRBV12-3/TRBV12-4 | CASSFRSRGNTEAFF | TGTGCCAGCAGTTTTCGCTCTCGAGGGAACACTGAAGCTTTCTTT
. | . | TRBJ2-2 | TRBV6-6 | CARSYLDTGALFF | TGTGCCCGCAGTTACTTAGACACCGGGGCGCTGTTTTTT
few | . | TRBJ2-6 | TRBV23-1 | CASSHPGASQLNSGANVLTF | TGCGCCAGCAGTCACCCGGGCGCCAGCCAACTCAACTCTGGGGCCAACGTCCTGACTTTC
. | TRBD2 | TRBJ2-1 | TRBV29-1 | CSVEIAGPNEQFF | TGCAGCGTTGAGATAGCGGGACCCAATGAGCAGTTCTTC